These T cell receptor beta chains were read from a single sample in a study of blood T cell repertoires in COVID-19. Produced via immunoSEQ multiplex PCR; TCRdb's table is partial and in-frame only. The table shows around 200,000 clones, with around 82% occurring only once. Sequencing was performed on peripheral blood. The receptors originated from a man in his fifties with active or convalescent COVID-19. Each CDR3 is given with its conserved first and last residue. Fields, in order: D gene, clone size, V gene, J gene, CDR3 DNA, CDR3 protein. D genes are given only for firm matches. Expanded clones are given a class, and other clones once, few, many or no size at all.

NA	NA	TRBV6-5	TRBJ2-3	TGTGCCAGCACCGAGATCTCAGATACGCAGTATTTT	CASTEISDTQYF
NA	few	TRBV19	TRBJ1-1	TGTGCCAGTAGCCTAATCGGTCGGGGGAACACTGAAGCTTTCTTT	CASSLIGRGNTEAFF
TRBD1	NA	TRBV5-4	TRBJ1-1	TGTGCCAGCAGCTCAGGACAGGGGGTAACGAACACTGAAGCTTTCTTT	CASSSGQGVTNTEAFF
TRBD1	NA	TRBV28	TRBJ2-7	TGTGCCAGCAGTTCGGTGACAGGGGGCCGATACGAGCAGTACTTC	CASSSVTGGRYEQYF
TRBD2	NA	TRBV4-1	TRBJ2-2	TGCGCCAGCAGCCAAGGACTAGCGGGAGTAAGCGGGGAGCTGTTTTTT	CASSQGLAGVSGELFF
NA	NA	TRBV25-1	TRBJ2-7	TGTGCCAGCAGTGAATGGAGCGGGTACTCCTACGAGCAGTACTTC	CASSEWSGYSYEQYF
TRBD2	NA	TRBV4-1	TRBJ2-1	TGCGCCAGCAGCCAGGGGAGGGTCAATGAGCAGTTCTTC	CASSQGRVNEQFF
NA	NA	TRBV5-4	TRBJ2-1	TGTGCCAGCAGCCGGGTCGGGGGGCCCTACAATGAGCAGTTCTTC	CASSRVGGPYNEQFF
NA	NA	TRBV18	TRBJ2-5	TGTGCCAGCTCACCAGCCCAACAGGAGACCCAGTACTTC	CASSPAQQETQYF
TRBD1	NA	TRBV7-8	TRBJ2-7	TGTGCCAGCAGCCCAAGACAGGGGTACGAGCAGTACTTC	CASSPRQGYEQYF
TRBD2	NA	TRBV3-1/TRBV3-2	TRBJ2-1	TGTGCCAGCAGCTCATACGGGACTAGCGGTTACAATGAGCAGTTCTTC	CASSSYGTSGYNEQFF
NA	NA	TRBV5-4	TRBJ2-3	TGTGCCAGCAGCTTGGACAGGGCAGATACGCAGTATTTT	CASSLDRADTQYF
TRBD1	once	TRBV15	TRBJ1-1	TGTGCCACCAGCACTAGACAGGGGGCAACGACTGAAGCTTTCTTT	CATSTRQGATTEAFF
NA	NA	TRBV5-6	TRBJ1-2	TGTGCCAGCACCGTGCTGGACGGCGGGGCCGGATTCTATGGCTACACCTTC	CASTVLDGGAGFYGYTF
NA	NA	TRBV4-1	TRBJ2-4	TGCGCCAGCAGCCAAGGGACTGCAGCCCAACTAGCCAAAAACATTCAGTACTTC	CASSQGTAAQLAKNIQYF
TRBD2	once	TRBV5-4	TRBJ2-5	TGTGCCAGCAGTCCCGGGACTAGCGGAGAGACCCAGTACTTC	CASSPGTSGETQYF
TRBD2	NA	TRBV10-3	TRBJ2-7	TGTGCCATCACCGGAGGGGTCGCGGGAGTTGTCTACGAGCAGTACTTC	CAITGGVAGVVYEQYF
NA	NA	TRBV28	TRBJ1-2	TGTGCCAGCAGAAGTCCATCAGGGGCTTTAGGTTATGGCTACACCTTC	CASRSPSGALGYGYTF
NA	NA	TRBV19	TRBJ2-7	TGTGCCAGTAGTATGGTTAGCGGATCCTACGAGCAGTACTTC	CASSMVSGSYEQYF
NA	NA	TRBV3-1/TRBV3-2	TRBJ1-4	TGTGCCAGCAGCCGTTCGACAGGCCGGGAAAAACTGTTTTTT	CASSRSTGREKLFF